Listed here is a single TCR beta chain. This clonotype was observed at least ten times. Which antigen it targets is not known. No quality values exist for individual bases; no much larger clone is one base distant. Stable Graves' hyperthyroidism was defined as the absence of progression to ophthalmopathy over 18 months of follow-up. The hyperthyroidism patients were between 18 and 65 years old and newly diagnosed, with a disease duration of less than 2 months. Any patient with an uncontrolled infection, another autoimmune disease, pregnancy or lactation was excluded. Clinical symptoms, serum thyroxine and TRAb, thyroid ultrasound, and orbital computed tomography formed the basis for the diagnoses. Ficoll-Paque density gradient centrifugation was used to isolate PBMCs from 9.5 to 10 ml of fresh peripheral blood. Total RNA was extracted using Trizol reagent, and RNA quality was assessed on an Agilent 2100 Bioanalyzer.

This sample stems from a study of T cells in Graves' hyperthyroidism and ophthalmopathy (dated by TCRdb to the late 2010s). Describing the broader study: Peripheral blood was collected at initial diagnosis, before any treatment. To identify distinguishing TCR V-J signatures, a discovery cohort of 95 to 100 patients was used, comprising 40 to 45 with Graves' ophthalmopathy and under 60 with stable Graves' hyperthyroidism. Whether ophthalmopathy could be predicted prospectively was tested in an independent validation cohort made up of 18 hyperthyroidism patients plus 17 patients who later progressed to ophthalmopathy. For training and testing, the approximately 92 patients in the discovery cohort were randomly divided in a 7:3 ratio. The study also compared thyroid tissue and blood T-cell repertoires from more than 5 Graves' hyperthyroidism patients. After blood sampling, hyperthyroidism patients were treated with methimazole at a starting dose of 30 mg daily, and ophthalmopathy patients were treated with high-dose intravenous methylprednisolone. According to the paper, TCR Vbeta CDR3 sequencing was carried out on 120 to 150 peripheral blood samples, which came from approximately 41 ophthalmopathy, 75 to 80 hyperthyroidism and approximately 17 progressor patients.

The TCR beta CDR3 regions were amplified from the RNA transcripts. For the first round of RT-PCR on the TCR CDR3, the HTBI primer set was used together with the Qiagen OneStep RT-PCR kit. Libraries were constructed in a second round of multiplex PCR, after which size selection and purification were carried out. Paired-end sequencing of the libraries was performed with 100 bp reads on an Illumina HiSeq2000. In the paper's pipeline: SOAPnuke was used to process the raw data, throwing out any read that contained adapters or uncalled bases, had a mean Phred below 15, or lacked an exact constant-primer or identifier match. COPE v1.2.5 was used to merge the high-quality paired reads, and each unique nucleotide sequence was defined as a clonotype. Clonotypes were aligned to IMGT TRBV, TRBD and TRBJ reference segments using MiTCR v1.1. The analysis was restricted to V-J combinations with a frequency above 0.0001, which together covered about 99% of the repertoires. A TCS score was defined as the ratio between F50 (clonal expansion) and ExV (chaos), using BLOSUM62-based TCRdist between CDR3 peptides within each V-J. Welch's t-statistics and random forest reduced approximately 520 V-J features to roughly 13, which were used in a naive Bayes classifier (R e1071). The public reads were quality trimmed at Q25 with fastp and then assembled into clones with MiXCR by TCRdb, keeping productive beta chains. Rows merge per CDR3 protein into single entries with the most common DNA and genes. TCRdb's processing, not the authors' own work, is the source of the V and J calls. The sample yields approximately 590,000 distinct CDR3 sequences; about 15% were counted once. The ten largest account for under 8% of the sample.

CDR1 LGHDT and CDR2 YNNKEL were looked up in the germline V gene (reference sequence). The junction shows trimming of 2 bases on V and 2 bases on J, and the gene matches do not reach 11 bases of it. The CDR3 sequence holds 17 residues, the cysteine and phenylalanine included. Just the 51-base CDR3 DNA is kept, in frame starting at base 1. On the study overall, not on this receptor specifically: Blood samples also contained most of the expanded thyroid clonotypes (frequency above 0.001), which suggests that blood repertoires may reflect thyroid immune responses. A 13 V-J signature model separated ophthalmopathy from stable hyperthyroidism, with around 88% sensitivity and 81.08% specificity in cross-validation and 80%/75% in testing. In validation, the model predicted progression to ophthalmopathy a median of 6.5 months before onset, with about 67% sensitivity and roughly 72% specificity. No statistical method was used to fix the sample size in advance, and group allocation was not hidden from the investigators.

Sequenced sample: blood. The TCR originated in a woman aged 30 to 39 with Graves' hyperthyroidism. The sequence joins TRBV3-1 to TRBJ2-7, with 8 bases aligning to TRBD2. The DNA sequence reads TGTGCCAGCAGCCAAACTTTCAGCGGGAGAAGAACCTACGAGCAGTACTTC. Its product reads: CASSQTFSGRRTYEQYF.